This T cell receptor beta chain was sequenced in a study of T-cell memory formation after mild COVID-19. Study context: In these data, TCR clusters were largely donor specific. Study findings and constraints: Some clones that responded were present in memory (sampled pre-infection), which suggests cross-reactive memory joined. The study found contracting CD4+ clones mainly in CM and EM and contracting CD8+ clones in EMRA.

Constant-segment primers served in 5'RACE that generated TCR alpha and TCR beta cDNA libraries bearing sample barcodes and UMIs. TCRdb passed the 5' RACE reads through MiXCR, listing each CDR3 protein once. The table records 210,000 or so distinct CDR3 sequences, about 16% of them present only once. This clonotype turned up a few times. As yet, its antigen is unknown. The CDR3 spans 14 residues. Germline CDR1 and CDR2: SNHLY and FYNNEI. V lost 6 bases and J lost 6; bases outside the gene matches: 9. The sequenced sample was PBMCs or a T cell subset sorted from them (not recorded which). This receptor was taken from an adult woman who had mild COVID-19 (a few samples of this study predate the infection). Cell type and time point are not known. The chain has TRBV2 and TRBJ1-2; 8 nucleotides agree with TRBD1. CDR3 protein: CASSLDRGGNGYTF. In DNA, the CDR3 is TGTGCCAGCAGCCTCGACAGGGGAGGGAATGGCTACACCTTC.